The T cell receptor beta chain under discussion was sequenced for a study of regulatory T cells in long-lasting Graves disease. Study-level background: Disease was considered persistent Graves' disease after over 5 years of antithyroid drugs (with positive TSH receptor antibodies). Findings and limits, study-wide: TRBV28, TRBJ1-2 and TRBJ2-5 emerged as the favored segments in persistent disease.

Time point defined: persistent/refractory GD, antithyroid drugs over 5 years with positive TRAb. Extracted PBMC RNA gave rise to the TCR library. An endocrinology department located in Xi'an, China, was where the patients came from. Peripheral blood, at about 10 milliliters, went into EDTA tubes. As concerns this clonotype: The antigen remains undetermined.

Relying on iRepertoire HTBI primers and Arm-PCR of CDR3 regions, the team built TCR beta libraries. One entry per CDR3 protein results from TCRdb running MiXCR on the multiplex PCR reads. Of about 660,000 distinct CDR3 sequences listed, about 32% are singletons. V shed 7 bases, J shed 0 bases, and the junction held 6 bases outside the gene matches. Per the germline V gene, CDR1 is LNHDA and CDR2 is SQIVND (reference sequence). This CDR3 is 15 amino acids long. The receptor's source is a female donor with Graves disease. The source was peripheral blood mononuclear cells (PBMCs), collected when the disease was refractory, from a patient treated with antithyroid drugs. The rearrangement uses TRBV19 and TRBJ1-5, with TRBD1 identical over 7 bases. The CDR3 DNA is TGTGCCAGTACCGGGACAGTTTATAGCAATCAGCCCCAGCATTTT. It yields the protein CASTGTVYSNQPQHF.